These 29 T cell receptor beta chains originate from one sample sequenced in a study of cytomegalovirus exposure and HLA in healthy donors. In the PCR, 60 Vbeta and 13 Jbeta primers were used. Measured with immunoSEQ multiplex PCR; TCRdb has only the in-frame clones, and not every one. The sample yields around 130,000 clones, around 70% seen once. Sequenced sample: PBMCs. These receptors came from a human donor in good health.

This sequence joins TRBV4-2 and TRBJ1-2, with D uncertain. The CDR3 is 15 amino acids. CDR1 is LGHNA, CDR2 YNFKEQ, per germline. V was cut by 2 bases and J by 7 bases, with 17 bases left in between. For the CDR3, the DNA is TGTGCCAGCAGCCAATACCACACTAGCGATGGTGGCTACACCTTC. It is translated as CASSQYHTSDGGYTF.

The chain combines TRBV29-1 with TRBJ2-6; 12 bases agree with TRBD1. Germline V gives CDR1 SQVTM, CDR2 ANQGSEA. The length of the CDR3 is 17 residues. Trimming at V came to 4 bases and at J to 1 base, leaving 5 bases not matched to a gene. CDR3 amino acids: CSVAGTGGASGANVLTF. The CDR3, as DNA: TGCAGCGTTGCCGGGACAGGGGGCGCATCTGGGGCCAACGTCCTGACTTTC. Supplemented by reference TRBV29-1 and TRBJ2-6, the full variable domain reads SAVISQKPSRDICQRGTSLTIQCQVDSQVTMMFWYRQQPGQSLTLIATANQGSEATYESGFVIDKFPISRPNLTFSTLTVSNMSPEDSSIYLCSVAGTGGASGANVLTFGAGSRLTVL.

This clone appeared once. V gene TRBV5-6 combines with J gene TRBJ1-1, with TRBD1 matching over 10 bases. Germline CDR1 and CDR2: SGHDT and YYEEEE. The length of the CDR3 is 16 residues. Unmatched junction bases numbered 8, after V lost 3 bases and J lost 3 bases. The CDR3 sequence: CASSYPWDRGYTEAFF. The CDR3 coding sequence is TGTGCCAGCAGCTACCCTTGGGACAGGGGCTACACTGAAGCTTTCTTT.

The gene calls are TRBV2 and TRBJ2-1; 11 positions agree with TRBD2. Germline CDR1 is SNHLY and CDR2 is FYNNEI. V was clipped by 8 bases and J by 9 bases; unmatched bases: 12. This CDR3 has 15 residues. DNA of the CDR3: TGTGCCAGCCCTTCAGTAGCGGGGGGGCTCGGTGAGCAGTTCTTC. Residues: CASPSVAGGLGEQFF.

The chain has TRBV30 and TRBJ2-5; a weak D match, TRBD1 (6 bases). CDR3 length: 12 residues. Germline V gene data show CDR1 as GTSNPN and CDR2 as SVGIG (reference sequence). V was shortened by 2 bases and J by 7 bases, with 11 bases between the two germline ends. The CDR3 nucleotides read TGTGCCTGGAGTCCACAGGGTGGGACCCAGTACTTC. Protein sequence: CAWSPQGGTQYF.

The chain links TRBV4-2 to TRBJ2-6; possible D gene TRBD1, 7 bases. The CDR3 spans 19 residues. Between the trimmed V and J ends, which lost 5 bases and 0 bases, there was a span of 20 bases. CDR1 is LGHNA and CDR2 is YNFKEQ in the germline V gene. The CDR3 protein is CASSTPGGTADSGANVLTF. DNA for the CDR3: TGTGCCAGCAGCACGCCAGGCGGGACAGCCGACTCTGGGGCCAACGTCCTGACTTTC.

The sample holds one count of this clone. The junction departs from the called germline gene at one end, perhaps through a read error. This CDR3 is also generated by other DNA sequences in the sample. The chain combines TRBV6-5 with TRBJ2-7; a weak D match, TRBD1 (6 bases). This CDR3 region has 15 residues. Germline loops: CDR1 MNHEY, CDR2 SVGAGI. CDR3 sequence: CASSYAHGTSYEQYF. CDR3 bases: TGCGCCAGCAGTTACGCCCATGGGACAAGCTACGAGCAGTACTTC.

This clone was observed a few times. The chain uses TRBV6-5 and TRBJ2-5, with 11 bases matching TRBD2. This CDR3 contains 15 residues. Germline V gene data show CDR1 as MNHEY and CDR2 as SVGAGI. V gave up 4 bases and J gave up 5 bases; unmatched junction bases: 6. This chain's CDR3 is CASSWFSGGGETQYF. The CDR3 DNA reads TGTGCCAGCAGTTGGTTTAGCGGGGGGGGTGAGACCCAGTACTTC.

The V gene is TRBV19, the J gene TRBJ1-2, with 7 bases lining up with TRBD1. The CDR3 sequence is 14 residues long. The V segment lost 7 bases and the J segment 4 bases; nucleotides outside the gene matches: 9. Germline CDR1 is LNHDA and CDR2 is SQIVND (reference sequence). CDR3 DNA: TGTGCCAGTACCCTCCGGGGACAGCCCTATGGCTACACCTTC. Protein: CASTLRGQPYGYTF.

The genes are TRBV5-6 and TRBJ2-1; 7 bases map to TRBD2. V gave up 0 bases and J gave up 2 bases; unmatched junction bases: 2. This CDR3 spans 15 amino acids. CDR1 is SGHDT, CDR2 YYEEEE, per germline. The CDR3 nucleotides read TGTGCCAGCAGCTTGGTCCTAGCGGCCTACAATGAGCAGTTCTTC. Translated: CASSLVLAAYNEQFF. Variable domain in full (rest from reference TRBV5-6 and TRBJ2-1): DAGVTQSPTHLIKTRGQQVTLRCSPKSGHDTVSWYQQALGQGPQFIFQYYEEEERQRGNFPDRFSGHQFPNYSSELNVNALLLGDSALYLCASSLVLAAYNEQFFGPGTRLTVL.

V usage is TRBV19 and J usage is TRBJ1-5, with D uncertain. Germline lookup yields CDR1 LNHDA and CDR2 SQIVND (reference sequence). The CDR3 has 15 residues. The V end lost 5 bases, the J end lost 4 bases, and 15 bases lay between the germline ends. CDR3 amino acids: CASSHGRYANQPQHF. The CDR3 DNA sequence: TGTGCCAGTAGTCACGGGAGATACGCGAATCAGCCCCAGCATTTT.

The CDR3 here is CSGGQREAFF. In nucleotides, the CDR3 is TGCAGCGGGGGACAACGTGAAGCTTTCTTT. The chain carries TRBV29-1 and TRBJ1-1; D possibly corresponds to TRBD1 (6 bases). The germline V and J ends were trimmed by 7 bases and 7 bases, with 10 bases remaining between them. The germline CDR1 and CDR2 sequences are SQVTM and ANQGSEA. The CDR3 spans 10 residues.

The table lists this clone with a few counts. The rearrangement uses TRBV5-1 and TRBJ2-1; 8 nucleotides align to TRBD1. Looked up from germline, CDR1 is SGHRS and CDR2 is YFSETQ. J was trimmed by 2 bases and V by 6 bases; bases with no gene match: 7. This CDR3 spans 15 amino acids. CDR3 in DNA: TGCGCCAGCACGACGGACAGGGTGACCTACAATGAGCAGTTCTTC. Translating it yields CASTTDRVTYNEQFF.

The chain couples TRBV7-9 to TRBJ2-7, with D perhaps TRBD2 (5 bases). The CDR3 consists of 13 residues. Trimming pared 5 bases from V and 3 bases from J, leaving 11 bases between. Germline CDR1 SEHNR, CDR2 FQNEAQ (reference sequence). The CDR3 is CASSHGNFYEQYF. The DNA of the CDR3 is TGTGCCAGCAGCCACGGGAATTTCTACGAGCAGTACTTC.

The chain uses TRBV10-3 and TRBJ1-2; 8 bases fit TRBD1. The J segment lost 4 bases and the V segment lost 3 bases, leaving 1 base of the junction unmatched. Germline CDR1 is ENHRY and CDR2 is SYGVKD. The CDR3 spans 13 residues. The CDR3, as DNA: TGTGCCATCAGTGAAACAGGGGGCTATGGCTACACCTTC. Translating gives CAISETGGYGYTF.

A few counts support this clone. The chain employs TRBV29-1 and TRBJ1-4; 7 bases match TRBD1. The germline CDR1 and CDR2 sequences are SQVTM and ANQGSEA. V lost 7 bases, J lost 7 bases, and 9 bases stayed unmatched. The CDR3 runs 13 residues. CDR3 region: CSGRQGSTEKLFF. The CDR3 bases are TGCAGCGGCAGACAGGGTAGTACTGAAAAACTGTTTTTT.

Comment on this clone: Additional DNA sequences in this sample encode the identical CDR3. The V gene is TRBV11-2, the J gene TRBJ1-4; 8 bases align to TRBD1. The ends lost 1 base at V and 6 bases at J; junction bases unmatched: 4. The germline gives CDR1 SGHAT, CDR2 FQNNGV. This CDR3 is 15 amino acids long. The CDR3: CASSLVTGGDEKLFF. DNA for the CDR3: TGTGCCAGCAGCTTAGTTACAGGGGGGGATGAAAAACTGTTTTTT. The full variable domain, completed using reference TRBV11-2 and TRBJ1-4, is EAGVAQSPRYKIIEKRQSVAFWCNPISGHATLYWYQQILGQGPKLLIQFQNNGVVDDSQLPKDRFSAERLKGVDSTLKIQPAKLEDSAVYLCASSLVTGGDEKLFFGSGTQLSVL.

The V gene is TRBV27, the J gene TRBJ1-2, with D perhaps matching TRBD1 (5 bases). The CDR3 consists of 14 residues. Trimming pared 3 bases from V and 3 bases from J, leaving 11 bases between. From germline, CDR1 is MNHEY and CDR2 SMNVEV (reference sequence). The CDR3 loop is CASSFNGRDYGYTF. The CDR3 nucleotides read TGTGCCAGCAGTTTTAATGGCAGGGACTATGGCTACACCTTC.

The chain combines TRBV4-3 with TRBJ2-3; a possible D gene is TRBD2 (6 bases). With 0 bases removed from V and 0 bases from J, the gap between germline ends came to 22 bases. Germline V lookup: CDR1 LGHNA, CDR2 YSLEER. The CDR3 loop spans 20 amino acids. The chain's CDR3 is CASSQDMAGPSPLSTDTQYF. The CDR3 coding sequence is TGCGCCAGCAGCCAAGATATGGCGGGACCCTCCCCCCTAAGCACAGATACGCAGTATTTT.

This clone was counted once. This chain joins TRBV27 and TRBJ2-6; D might be TRBD1 (6 bases). V was cut by 2 bases and J by 3 bases, with 11 bases left in between. CDR3 length: 16 amino acids. Germline CDR1 MNHEY, CDR2 SMNVEV (reference sequence). CDR3 protein: CASSLIGQRGANVLTF. As DNA, the CDR3 is TGTGCCAGCAGTTTAATCGGACAGCGTGGGGCCAACGTCCTGACTTTC.

The chain uses TRBV6-1 and TRBJ1-5; D gene uncertain. The V and J ends lost 2 bases and 0 bases respectively, with 8 bases between them. The germline gives CDR1 MNHNS, CDR2 SASEGT. The CDR3 contains 15 residues. For the CDR3, the DNA is TGTGCCAGCAGTGAAACAGAGTATAGCAATCAGCCCCAGCATTTT. Encoded protein: CASSETEYSNQPQHF.

The rearrangement links TRBV29-1 to TRBJ2-3; 9 bases fit TRBD2. This CDR3 contains 14 residues. Trimming cost V 3 bases and J 4 bases; bases outside gene matches: 5. Germline V lookup: CDR1 SQVTM, CDR2 ANQGSEA. The chain's CDR3 is CSVDSGSIADTQYF. CDR3 in DNA: TGCAGCGTTGATAGCGGGAGTATCGCAGATACGCAGTATTTT.

This chain links TRBV7-2 with TRBJ1-1; perhaps TRBD1 as D (5 bases). The ends were cut back, 0 bases at V and 7 bases at J, with 15 bases in the middle. Germline-derived CDR1 and CDR2 are SGHTA and FQGNSA. The CDR3 is 15 residues long. The CDR3 DNA is TGTGCCAGCAGCTTAGCCGCCTCCAGGGAAGGTGAAGCTTTCTTT. Its protein is CASSLAASREGEAFF.

V gene TRBV7-5 combines with J gene TRBJ2-1; TRBD2 reflects the table's D call only, with no check against the DNA. TRBV7-5 is described as a pseudogene. This CDR3 comprises 19 residues. Here the CDR3 reads CVRSLGTGPKAGVGNEQFF. CDR3 in DNA: TGTGTCAGAAGCTTAGGGACCGGGCCTAAAGCGGGAGTCGGGAATGAGCAGTTCTTC.

This sequence joins TRBV7-8 and TRBJ2-7; 8 bases fit TRBD1. CDR3 length: 14 amino acids. Germline-derived CDR1 and CDR2 are SGHVS and FQNEAQ. The V gene end was trimmed by 2 bases and the J gene end by 3 bases; junction bases not matched to a gene: 3. Written as DNA, the CDR3 is TGTGCCAGCAGCTTACAGGGGGCCATCTACGAGCAGTACTTC. Its protein is CASSLQGAIYEQYF.

The rearrangement joins TRBV7-3 to TRBJ1-1; 7 nucleotides line up with TRBD1. V trimming: 4 bases; J trimming: 4 bases; junction bases outside the gene matches: 9. CDR3 length: 15 residues. Germline CDR1 SGHTA, CDR2 FQGTGA. CDR3 residues: CASSSNSNRGTEAFF. CDR3 coding DNA: TGTGCCAGCAGCTCCAACTCTAACAGGGGCACTGAAGCTTTCTTT.

The sample holds a few counts of this clone. Written as DNA, the CDR3 is TGTGCCAGCAGCCACCGTGACAGGGGGCTAGGTTATGGCTACACCTTC. It is translated as CASSHRDRGLGYGYTF. The J gene is TRBJ1-2, the V gene TRBV7-2, with 10 bases lining up with TRBD1. The CDR3 is 16 residues long. Trimming at V came to 5 bases and at J to 5 bases, leaving 11 bases not matched to a gene. Looked up from germline, CDR1 is SGHTA and CDR2 is FQGNSA.

V is TRBV27 and J is TRBJ2-3; 13 bases are shared with TRBD2. Germline V lookup: CDR1 MNHEY, CDR2 SMNVEV (reference sequence). Germline trimming cut 5 bases from V and 4 bases from J; bases unmatched to any gene: 6. The CDR3 length is 16 residues. CDR3 coding DNA: TGTGCCAGCAGTCCAGGGACTAGCGGGACGGCAGATACGCAGTATTTT. Its protein product is CASSPGTSGTADTQYF.

The chain is built from TRBV29-1 and TRBJ1-1, with 7 bases fitting TRBD1. This CDR3 comprises 15 residues. With V trimmed by 8 bases and J by 0 bases, 12 bases remained unmatched. Germline assignment: CDR1 SQVTM and CDR2 ANQGSEA. CDR3 DNA: TGCAGCATCGGGACAGCCTCCGGGATGAACACTGAAGCTTTCTTT. It yields the protein CSIGTASGMNTEAFF. Full variable domain (remainder filled in from reference TRBV29-1 and TRBJ1-1): SAVISQKPSRDICQRGTSLTIQCQVDSQVTMMFWYRQQPGQSLTLIATANQGSEATYESGFVIDKFPISRPNLTFSTLTVSNMSPEDSSIYLCSIGTASGMNTEAFFGQGTRLTVV.